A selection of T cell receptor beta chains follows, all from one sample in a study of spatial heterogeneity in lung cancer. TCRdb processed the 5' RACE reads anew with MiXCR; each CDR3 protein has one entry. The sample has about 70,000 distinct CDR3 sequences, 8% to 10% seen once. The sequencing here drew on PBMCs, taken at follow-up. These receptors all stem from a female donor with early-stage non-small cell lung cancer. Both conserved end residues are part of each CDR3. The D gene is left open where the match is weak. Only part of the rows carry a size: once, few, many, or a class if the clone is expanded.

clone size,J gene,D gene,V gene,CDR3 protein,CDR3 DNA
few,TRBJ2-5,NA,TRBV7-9,CASSLGSMETQYF,TGTGCCAGCAGCTTAGGGTCGATGGAGACCCAGTACTTC
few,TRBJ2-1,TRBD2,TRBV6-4,CASSPAGGGEQFF,TGTGCCAGCAGTCCGGCGGGAGGCGGTGAGCAGTTCTTC
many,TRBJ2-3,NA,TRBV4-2,CASSQWVGESTDTQYF,TGTGCCAGCAGCCAATGGGTAGGGGAGAGCACAGATACGCAGTATTTT
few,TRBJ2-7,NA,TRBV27,CASSSGNLYEQYF,TGTGCCAGCAGTTCCGGGAACCTCTACGAGCAGTACTTC
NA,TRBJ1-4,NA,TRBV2,CASRDKAATNEKLFF,TGTGCCAGTAGGGACAAGGCTGCAACTAATGAAAAACTGTTTTTT
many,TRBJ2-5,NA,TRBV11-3,CASSPRNVETQYF,TGTGCCAGCAGCCCCCGTAACGTGGAGACCCAGTACTTC
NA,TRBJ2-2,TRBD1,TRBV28,CASIQGDRAPGELFF,TGTGCCAGCATCCAGGGGGACAGGGCTCCCGGGGAGCTGTTTTTT
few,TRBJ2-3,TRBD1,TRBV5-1,CASSFQGAGTQYF,TGCGCCAGCAGTTTTCAGGGGGCTGGTACGCAGTATTTT
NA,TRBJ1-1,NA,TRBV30,CAWSVPQNTEAFF,TGTGCCTGGAGTGTACCGCAGAACACTGAAGCTTTCTTT
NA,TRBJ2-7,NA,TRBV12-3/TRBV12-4,CASTPQGDSYEQYF,TGTGCCAGCACCCCACAAGGGGACTCCTACGAGCAGTACTTC
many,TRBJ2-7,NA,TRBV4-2,CASSQEGVANEQYF,TGTGCCAGCAGCCAAGAAGGTGTGGCTAACGAGCAGTACTTC
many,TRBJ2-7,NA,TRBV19,CASSPRADYYEQYF,TGTGCCAGTTCCCCGCGAGCGGATTATTACGAGCAGTACTTC
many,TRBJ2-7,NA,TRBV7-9,CASSIDSVAYEQYF,TGTGCCAGCAGCATAGACTCCGTGGCCTACGAGCAGTACTTC
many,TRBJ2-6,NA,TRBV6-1,CASSEFTGDSGANVLTF,TGTGCCAGCAGTGAATTTACAGGAGACTCTGGGGCCAACGTCCTGACTTTC
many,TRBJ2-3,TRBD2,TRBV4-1,CASSRGTSGYTDTQYF,TGCGCCAGCAGCCGCGGGACTAGCGGTTACACAGATACGCAGTATTTT
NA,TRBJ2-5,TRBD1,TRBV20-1,CSAPTGAYQETQYF,TGCAGTGCCCCGACAGGGGCGTACCAAGAGACCCAGTACTTC
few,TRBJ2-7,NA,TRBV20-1,CSARQGTPYEQYF,TGCAGTGCTAGGCAGGGGACACCCTACGAGCAGTACTTC
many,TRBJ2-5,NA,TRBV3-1,CASSPGTPKETQYF,TGTGCCAGCAGCCCGGGGACACCCAAAGAGACCCAGTACTTC
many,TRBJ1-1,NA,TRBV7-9,CASSFSYTEAFF,TGTGCCAGCAGCTTCTCCTACACTGAAGCTTTCTTT
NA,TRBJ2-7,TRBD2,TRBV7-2,CASRYLAAGVDEQYF,TGTGCCAGCAGGTATCTAGCGGCCGGGGTCGACGAGCAGTACTTC
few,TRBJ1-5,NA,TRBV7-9,CASSLDINQPQHF,TGTGCCAGCAGCTTAGATATCAATCAGCCCCAGCATTTT
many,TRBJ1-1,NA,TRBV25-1,CASGDRVNTEAFF,TGTGCCAGCGGAGACAGAGTGAACACTGAAGCTTTCTTT
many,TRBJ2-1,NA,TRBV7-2,CASSLVGQTYNEQFF,TGTGCCAGCAGCTTAGTAGGTCAGACTTACAATGAGCAGTTCTTC
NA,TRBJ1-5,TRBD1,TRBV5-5,CASSSRQGLGEPQHF,TGTGCCAGCAGCTCCCGACAGGGTTTAGGGGAGCCCCAGCATTTT
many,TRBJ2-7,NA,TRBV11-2,CASSLGRSYEQYF,TGTGCCAGCAGCTTGGGCAGGTCCTACGAGCAGTACTTC
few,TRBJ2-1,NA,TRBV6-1,CASNSAGGEQFF,TGTGCCAGCAACTCTGCCGGAGGTGAGCAGTTCTTC
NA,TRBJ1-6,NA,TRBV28,CASSPLDNSPLHF,TGTGCCAGCAGTCCCCTCGATAATTCACCCCTCCACTTT
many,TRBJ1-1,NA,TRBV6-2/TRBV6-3,CASSYSETGPLEAFF,TGTGCCAGCAGTTACTCGGAGACAGGCCCCCTTGAAGCTTTCTTT
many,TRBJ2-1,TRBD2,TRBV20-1,CSAGTLAGTSEQFF,TGCAGTGCCGGGACGCTAGCGGGTACGAGTGAGCAGTTCTTC
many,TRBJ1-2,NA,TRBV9,CASSPRGGGLSYGYTF,TGTGCCAGCAGCCCGAGGGGAGGGGGGCTTTCCTATGGCTACACCTTC
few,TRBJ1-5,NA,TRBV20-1,CSARGDSNQPQHF,TGCAGTGCTAGAGGGGATAGCAATCAGCCCCAGCATTTT
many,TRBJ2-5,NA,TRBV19,CASSTGGEETQYF,TGTGCCAGTAGTACGGGCGGCGAAGAGACCCAGTACTTC
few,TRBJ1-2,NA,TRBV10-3,CAISENGGYTF,TGTGCCATCAGTGAGAACGGAGGCTACACCTTC
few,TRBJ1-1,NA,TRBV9,CASSASMNTEAFF,TGTGCCAGCAGCGCCTCGATGAACACTGAAGCTTTCTTT
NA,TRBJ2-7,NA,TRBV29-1,CSVGAFAYEQYF,TGCAGCGTGGGGGCCTTTGCCTACGAGCAGTACTTC
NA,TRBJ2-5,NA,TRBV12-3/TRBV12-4,CASSLEMGQYF,TGTGCCAGCAGTTTAGAAATGGGCCAGTACTTC
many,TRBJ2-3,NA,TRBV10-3,CAISESEGSTDTQYF,TGTGCCATCAGTGAGTCAGAGGGGAGCACAGATACGCAGTATTTT
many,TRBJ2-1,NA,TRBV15,CATSGLTILGHNEQFF,TGTGCCACCAGCGGGCTGACCATCCTGGGGCATAATGAGCAGTTCTTC
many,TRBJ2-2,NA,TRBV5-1,CASSLLFTGELFF,TGCGCCAGCAGCTTGCTCTTCACCGGGGAGCTGTTTTTT
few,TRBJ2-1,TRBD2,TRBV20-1,CSAREGGRAGNEQFF,TGCAGTGCTAGAGAAGGCGGGAGGGCCGGAAATGAGCAGTTCTTC
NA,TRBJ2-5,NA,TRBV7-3,CASSFEGATETQYF,TGTGCCAGCAGCTTTGAAGGGGCAACAGAGACCCAGTACTTC
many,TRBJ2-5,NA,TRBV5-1,CASSLEDSQETQYF,TGCGCCAGCAGCTTGGAGGACTCTCAAGAGACCCAGTACTTC